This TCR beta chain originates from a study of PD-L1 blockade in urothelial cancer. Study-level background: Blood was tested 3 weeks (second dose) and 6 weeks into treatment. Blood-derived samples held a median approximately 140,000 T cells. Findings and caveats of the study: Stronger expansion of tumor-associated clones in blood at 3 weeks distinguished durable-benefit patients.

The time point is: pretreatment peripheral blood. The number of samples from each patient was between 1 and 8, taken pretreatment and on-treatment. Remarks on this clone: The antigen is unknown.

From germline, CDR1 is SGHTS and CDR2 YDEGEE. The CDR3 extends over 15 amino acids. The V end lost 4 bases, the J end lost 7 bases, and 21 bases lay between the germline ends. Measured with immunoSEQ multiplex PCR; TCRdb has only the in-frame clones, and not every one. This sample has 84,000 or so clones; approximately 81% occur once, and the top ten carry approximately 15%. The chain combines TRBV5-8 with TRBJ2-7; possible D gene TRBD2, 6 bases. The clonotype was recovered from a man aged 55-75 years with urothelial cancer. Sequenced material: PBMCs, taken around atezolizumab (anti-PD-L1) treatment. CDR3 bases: TGTGCCAGCAGCCGGATCCTCGGAGGGGCGGGAGAGCAGTACTTC. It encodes CASSRILGGAGEQYF.